This TCR beta chain was observed in a study of T-cell reconstitution after alpha-beta-depleted transplantation in children. CDR1 is SGHTA, CDR2 FQGNSA, per germline. J was trimmed by 1 base and V by 5 bases; bases with no gene match: 11. The length of the CDR3 is 17 residues. The TCRbeta library was prepared with unique molecular identifiers. TCRdb used MiXCR to reprocess the PCR reads, holding one entry per CDR3 protein. The table shows over 150,000 distinct CDR3 sequences, with 6.3% occurring only once. Study-wide results and limits: Roughly two months post-transplant, alpha-beta T cells reportedly originated from several hundred graft clones that had expanded. Day-60 TCRbeta diversity that was high in some patients was derived from surviving recipient T cells and thymic progenitors. Fresh T-cell production supplied most of the T-cell counts and diversity seen one year after transplant.

The sample holds many counts of this clonotype. Its antigen is undetermined. The gene calls are TRBV7-2 and TRBJ2-1, with 7 bases identical to TRBD1. This sequence originates from a girl under three years old with combined immunodeficiency, due to receive a stem cell transplant. The sequenced sample was PBMCs, obtained before TCRalphabeta/CD19-depleted stem cell transplant. The CDR3 DNA reads TGTGCCAGCAGCCGAATAACAGGGGCCCCGTCCTACAATGAGCAGTTCTTC. Translation gives CASSRITGAPSYNEQFF.